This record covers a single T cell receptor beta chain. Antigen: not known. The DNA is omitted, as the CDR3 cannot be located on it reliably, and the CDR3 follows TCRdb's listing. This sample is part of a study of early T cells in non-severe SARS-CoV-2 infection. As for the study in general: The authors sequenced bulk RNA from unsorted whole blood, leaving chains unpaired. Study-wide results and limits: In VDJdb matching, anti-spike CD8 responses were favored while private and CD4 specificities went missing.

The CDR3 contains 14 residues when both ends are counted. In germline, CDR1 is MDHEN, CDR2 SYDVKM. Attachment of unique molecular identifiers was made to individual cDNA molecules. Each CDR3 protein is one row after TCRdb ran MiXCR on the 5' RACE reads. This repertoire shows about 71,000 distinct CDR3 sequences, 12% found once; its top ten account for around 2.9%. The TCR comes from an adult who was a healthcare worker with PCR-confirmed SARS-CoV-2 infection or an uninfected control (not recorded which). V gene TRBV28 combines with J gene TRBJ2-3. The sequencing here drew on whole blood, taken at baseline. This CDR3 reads CASSTSDGTDTQYF.